The source of this TCR beta chain is a study of blood T cell repertoires in COVID-19. The protocol was immunoSEQ multiplex PCR, while the TCRdb copy is restricted to in-frame clones and leaves out a portion. The table lists about 96,000 clones, around 81% of them singletons. This clone has just a few counts. CDR1 is SNHLY and CDR2 is FYNNEI in the germline V gene. Trimming removed 9 bases at V and 10 bases at J, with 12 bases between. This CDR3 is built from 10 residues. Material: peripheral blood. The V call is TRBV2, the J call TRBJ1-1, with D tentatively TRBD1 (5 bases). This TCR was sampled from a man aged 45-65 years who had recovered from COVID-19. The CDR3 sequence is CASRRGGAFF. The CDR3 DNA is TGTGCCAGTCGACGGGGGGGAGCTTTCTTT.